This T cell receptor beta chain emerged from a study of shared clonotypes between healthy human individuals. Subsets obtained from CD4+ cells comprised CD45RA+ naive and CD45RA-negative memory cells. With respect to this clone: Different DNA sequences within this sample yield the same CDR3.

V trimming: 4 bases; J trimming: 5 bases; junction bases outside the gene matches: 6. The length of the CDR3 is 16 residues. Germline CDR1 reads SGHRS; CDR2 reads YFSETQ. Authors' data handling: Quality scores were absent from the junction-only immunoSEQ sequences, so filtering differed. The assay was immunoSEQ multiplex PCR, and TCRdb's table has in-frame clones only and misses some. V and J calls and clone size are those listed in that table; D and trimming were worked out from the DNA. The sample has about 2 million clones, over 85% seen once. This TCR was sampled from a man younger than 30 in good health. Sequenced input: naive CD4+ T cells sorted from blood. Indicated subset: CD45RA+ positively selected. V and J are TRBV5-1 and TRBJ2-5, with TRBD2 matching over 15 bases. The CDR3 DNA reads as TGCGCCAGCAGCCCTCCAGGACTAGCGGGAGGGGAGACCCAGTACTTC. Its translation: CASSPPGLAGGETQYF.